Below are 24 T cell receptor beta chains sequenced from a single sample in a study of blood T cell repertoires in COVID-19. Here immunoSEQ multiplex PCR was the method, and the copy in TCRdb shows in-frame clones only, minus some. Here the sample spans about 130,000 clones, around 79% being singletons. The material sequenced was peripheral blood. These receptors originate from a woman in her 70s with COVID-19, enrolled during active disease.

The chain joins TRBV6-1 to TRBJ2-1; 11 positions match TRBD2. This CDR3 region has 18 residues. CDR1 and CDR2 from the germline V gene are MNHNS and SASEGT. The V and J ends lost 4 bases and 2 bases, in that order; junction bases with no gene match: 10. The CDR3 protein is CASSVSGGALGTYNEQFF. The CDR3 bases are TGTGCCAGCAGTGTTAGCGGGGGGGCCTTGGGGACCTACAATGAGCAGTTCTTC.

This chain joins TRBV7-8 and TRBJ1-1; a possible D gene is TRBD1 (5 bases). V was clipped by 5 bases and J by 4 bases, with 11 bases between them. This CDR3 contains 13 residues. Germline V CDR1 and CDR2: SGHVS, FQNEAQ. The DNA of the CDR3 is TGTGCCAGCAGCCCGGACATGGGCACTGAAGCTTTCTTT. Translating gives CASSPDMGTEAFF.

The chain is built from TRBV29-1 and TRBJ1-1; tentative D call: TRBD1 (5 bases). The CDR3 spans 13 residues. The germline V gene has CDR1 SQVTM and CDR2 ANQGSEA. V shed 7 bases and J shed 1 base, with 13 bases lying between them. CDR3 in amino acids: CSGGAGTNTEAFF. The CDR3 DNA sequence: TGCAGCGGAGGAGCGGGGACGAACACTGAAGCTTTCTTT.

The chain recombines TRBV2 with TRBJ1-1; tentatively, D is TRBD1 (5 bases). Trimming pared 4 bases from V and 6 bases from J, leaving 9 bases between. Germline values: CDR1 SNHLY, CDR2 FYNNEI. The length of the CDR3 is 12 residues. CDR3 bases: TGTGCCAGCAGTGTTTGGGGCTCTGAAGCTTTCTTT. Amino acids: CASSVWGSEAFF.

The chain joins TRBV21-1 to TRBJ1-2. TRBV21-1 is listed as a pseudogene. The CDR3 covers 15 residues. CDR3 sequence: CATPTTVPRGVGYTF. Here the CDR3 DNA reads TGTGCCACCCCGACTACGGTCCCCCGGGGAGTTGGCTACACCTTC.

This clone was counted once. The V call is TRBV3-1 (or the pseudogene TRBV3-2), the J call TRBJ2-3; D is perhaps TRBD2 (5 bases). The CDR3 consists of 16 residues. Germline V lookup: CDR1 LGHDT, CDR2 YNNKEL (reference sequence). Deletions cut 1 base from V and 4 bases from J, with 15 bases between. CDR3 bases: TGTGCCAGCAGCCAAGTGGCTAGCTTGACCTCAGATACGCAGTATTTT. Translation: CASSQVASLTSDTQYF.

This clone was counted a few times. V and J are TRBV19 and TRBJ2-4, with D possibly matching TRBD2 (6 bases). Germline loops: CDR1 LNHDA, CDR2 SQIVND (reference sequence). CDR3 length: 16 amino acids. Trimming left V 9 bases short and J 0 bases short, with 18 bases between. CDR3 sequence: CASSDPGGVAKNIQYF. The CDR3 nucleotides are TGTGCCAGCAGTGATCCAGGAGGGGTAGCCAAAAACATTCAGTACTTC.

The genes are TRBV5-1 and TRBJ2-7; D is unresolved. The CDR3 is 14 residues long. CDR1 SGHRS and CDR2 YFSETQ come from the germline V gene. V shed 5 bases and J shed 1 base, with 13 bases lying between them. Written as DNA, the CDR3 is TGCGCCAGCAGACGAAACAGAGATTCCTACGAGCAGTACTTC. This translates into CASRRNRDSYEQYF.

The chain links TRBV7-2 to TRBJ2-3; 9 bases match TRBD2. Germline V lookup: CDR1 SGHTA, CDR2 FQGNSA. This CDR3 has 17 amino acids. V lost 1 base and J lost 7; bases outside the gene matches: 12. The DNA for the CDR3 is TGTGCCAGCAGCTTAGGGCCCCCAGCGGGGGGCGGAAATACGCAGTATTTT. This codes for CASSLGPPAGGGNTQYF.

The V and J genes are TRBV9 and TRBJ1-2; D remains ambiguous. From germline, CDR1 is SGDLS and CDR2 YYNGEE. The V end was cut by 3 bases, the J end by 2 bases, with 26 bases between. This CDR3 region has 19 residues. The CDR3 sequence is CASSGYSRTAEGPNYGYTF. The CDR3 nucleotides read TGTGCCAGCAGCGGCTACTCCCGGACTGCCGAGGGTCCCAACTATGGCTACACCTTC.

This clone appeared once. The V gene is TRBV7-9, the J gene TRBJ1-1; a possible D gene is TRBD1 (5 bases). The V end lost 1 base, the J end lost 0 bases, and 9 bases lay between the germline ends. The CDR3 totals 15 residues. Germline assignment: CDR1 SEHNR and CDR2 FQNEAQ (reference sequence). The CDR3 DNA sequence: TGTGCCAGCAGCTTAGGAGCAGGGATGAACACTGAAGCTTTCTTT. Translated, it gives CASSLGAGMNTEAFF.

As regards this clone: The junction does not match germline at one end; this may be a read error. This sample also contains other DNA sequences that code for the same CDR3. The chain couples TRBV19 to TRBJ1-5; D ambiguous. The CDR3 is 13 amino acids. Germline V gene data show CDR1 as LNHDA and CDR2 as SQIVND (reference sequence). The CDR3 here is CASSISGNQPQHF. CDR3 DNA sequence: TGTGCCAGCAGTATAAGCGGCAATCAGCCCCAGCATTTT.

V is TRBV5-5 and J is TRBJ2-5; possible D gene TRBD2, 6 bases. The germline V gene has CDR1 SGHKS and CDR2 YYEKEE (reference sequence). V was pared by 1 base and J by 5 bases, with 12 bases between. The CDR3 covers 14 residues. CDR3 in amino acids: CASSLQTGRETQYF. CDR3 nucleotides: TGTGCCAGCAGCTTGCAGACGGGGAGGGAGACCCAGTACTTC.

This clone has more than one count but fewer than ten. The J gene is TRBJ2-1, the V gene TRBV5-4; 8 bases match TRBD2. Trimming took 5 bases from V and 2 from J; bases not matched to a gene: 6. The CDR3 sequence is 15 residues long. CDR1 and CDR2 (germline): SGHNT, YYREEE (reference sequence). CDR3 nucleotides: TGTGCCAGCAGTTTAGCGGGGCCCACCTACAATGAGCAGTTCTTC. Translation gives CASSLAGPTYNEQFF.

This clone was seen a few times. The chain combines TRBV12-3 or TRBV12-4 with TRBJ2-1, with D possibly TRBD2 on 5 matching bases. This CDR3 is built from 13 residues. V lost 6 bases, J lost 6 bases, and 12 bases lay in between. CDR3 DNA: TGTGCCAGCAGCTCGGCTAGCATCAATGAGCAGTTCTTC. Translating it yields CASSSASINEQFF.

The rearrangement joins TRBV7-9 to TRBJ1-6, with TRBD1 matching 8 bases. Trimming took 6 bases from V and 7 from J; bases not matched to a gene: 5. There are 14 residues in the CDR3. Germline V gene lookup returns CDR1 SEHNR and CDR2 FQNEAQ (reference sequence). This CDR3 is CASREQGGNSPLHF. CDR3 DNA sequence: TGTGCCAGCAGAGAACAGGGGGGGAATTCACCCCTCCACTTT.

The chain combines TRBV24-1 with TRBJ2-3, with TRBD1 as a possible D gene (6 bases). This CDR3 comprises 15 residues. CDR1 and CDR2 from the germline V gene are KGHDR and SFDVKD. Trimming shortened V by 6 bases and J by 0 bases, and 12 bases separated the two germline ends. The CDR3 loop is CATSLTGTSTDTQYF. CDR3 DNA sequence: TGTGCCACCAGTTTGACGGGGACAAGCACAGATACGCAGTATTTT.

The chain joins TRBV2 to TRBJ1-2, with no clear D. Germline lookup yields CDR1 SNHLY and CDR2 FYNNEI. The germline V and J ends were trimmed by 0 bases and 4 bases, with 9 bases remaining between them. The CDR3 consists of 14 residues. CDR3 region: CASSEAPDLYGYTF. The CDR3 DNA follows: TGTGCCAGCAGTGAAGCCCCAGATCTCTATGGCTACACCTTC.

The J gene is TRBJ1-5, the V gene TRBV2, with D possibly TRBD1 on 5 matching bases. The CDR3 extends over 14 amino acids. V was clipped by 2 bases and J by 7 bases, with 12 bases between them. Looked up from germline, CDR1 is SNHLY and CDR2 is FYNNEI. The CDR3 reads CASSEQAGPQPQHF. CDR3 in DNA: TGTGCCAGCAGTGAACAGGCAGGGCCGCAGCCCCAGCATTTT.

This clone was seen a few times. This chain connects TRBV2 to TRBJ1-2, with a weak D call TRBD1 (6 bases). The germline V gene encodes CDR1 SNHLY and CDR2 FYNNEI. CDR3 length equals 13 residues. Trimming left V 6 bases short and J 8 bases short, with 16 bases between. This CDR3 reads CASSVQGHEGYTF. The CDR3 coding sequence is TGTGCCAGCAGCGTACAGGGACATGAGGGCTACACCTTC.

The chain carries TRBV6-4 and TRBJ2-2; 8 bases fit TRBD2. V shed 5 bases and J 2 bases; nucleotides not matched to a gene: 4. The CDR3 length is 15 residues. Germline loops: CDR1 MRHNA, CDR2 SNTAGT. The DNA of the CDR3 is TGTGCCAGCAGTTTGAGCGGGGGCAACACCGGGGAGCTGTTTTTT. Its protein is CASSLSGGNTGELFF.

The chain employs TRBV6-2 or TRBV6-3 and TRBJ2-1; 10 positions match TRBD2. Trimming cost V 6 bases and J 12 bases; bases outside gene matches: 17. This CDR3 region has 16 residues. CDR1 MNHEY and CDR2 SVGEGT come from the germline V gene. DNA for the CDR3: TGTGCCAGCAGCTTGAGAGGCCTAGCGGGGGATTGGGGGCAGTTCTTC. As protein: CASSLRGLAGDWGQFF.

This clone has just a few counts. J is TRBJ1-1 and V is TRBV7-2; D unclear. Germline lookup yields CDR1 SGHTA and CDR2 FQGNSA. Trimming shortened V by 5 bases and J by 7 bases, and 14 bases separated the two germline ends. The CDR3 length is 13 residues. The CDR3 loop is CASSPPNYSEAFF. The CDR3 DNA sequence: TGTGCCAGCAGCCCCCCCAATTACAGTGAAGCTTTCTTT. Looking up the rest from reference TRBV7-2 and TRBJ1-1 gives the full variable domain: GAGVSQSPSNKVTEKGKDVELRCDPISGHTALYWYRQSLGQGLEFLIYFQGNSAPDKSGLPSDRFSAERTGGSVSTLTIQRTQQEDSAVYLCASSPPNYSEAFFGQGTRLTVV.

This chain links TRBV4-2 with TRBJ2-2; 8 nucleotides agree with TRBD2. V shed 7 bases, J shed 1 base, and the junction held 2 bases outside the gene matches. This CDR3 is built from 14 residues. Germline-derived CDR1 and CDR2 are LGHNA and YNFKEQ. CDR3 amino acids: CASTSGGNTGELFF. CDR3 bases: TGTGCCAGCACCAGCGGGGGGAACACCGGGGAGCTGTTTTTT.